The 4 T cell receptor beta chains below all came from one sample that was sequenced in a study of post-analysis software for immune sequencing data. The TCR beta cDNA libraries contained unique molecular identifiers. TCRdb recomputed calls from the PCR reads with MiXCR, one row per CDR3 protein. The sample comprises a few hundred thousand distinct CDR3 sequences, less than 40% of which are singletons, and 13% rests with the top ten. These receptors have no identified antigens. Study-wide results and caveats: There were roughly 5 TRBV segments more frequent in patients than controls, and TRBV5-6, TRBV5-1 and TRBV20-1 were among them.

Sequencing was performed on blood. These receptors were taken from a girl aged 10-17 years with multiple sclerosis.

The rearrangement joins TRBV7-9 to TRBJ1-5; D might be TRBD1 (6 bases). Trimming took 4 bases from V and 7 from J, leaving 11 bases between them. This CDR3 comprises 13 residues. The germline CDR1 and CDR2 sequences are SEHNR and FQNEAQ (reference sequence). For the CDR3, the DNA is TGTGCCAGCAGCTGGGACACCTTCCAGCCCCAGCATTTT. Encoded protein: CASSWDTFQPQHF.

The gene calls are TRBV18 and TRBJ1-6; D unclear. CDR3 size: 15 residues. Germline V lookup: CDR1 KGHSH, CDR2 LQKENI. Trimming left V 1 base short and J 10 bases short, with 14 bases between. CDR3 region: CASSPRSGSGSPLHF. The CDR3 DNA sequence: TGTGCCAGCTCACCACGAAGTGGCTCAGGATCACCCCTCCACTTT.

The chain is built from TRBV2 and TRBJ2-5; TRBD1 agrees at 10 bases. The better agreement between TRBJ2-7 and the DNA end casts doubt on the J call. CDR1 SNHLY and CDR2 FYNNEI come from the germline V gene. The CDR3 spans 14 residues. The CDR3 region has the DNA TGTGCCAGCAGTCGACAGGGGGCGAAATACGAGCAGTACTTC. Its translation: CASSRQGAKYEQYF.

The rearrangement links TRBV27 to TRBJ2-1, with TRBD2 as a possible D gene (7 bases). CDR1 and CDR2 from the germline V gene are MNHEY and SMNVEV (reference sequence). Trimming took 3 bases from V and 6 from J, leaving 15 bases between them. The CDR3 covers 15 residues. CDR3 protein: CASSFWGGALNEQFF. CDR3 nucleotide sequence: TGTGCCAGCAGTTTTTGGGGGGGGGCCCTCAATGAGCAGTTCTTC.